Below, 19 T cell receptor beta chains from the same sample are listed, as sequenced in a study of early T cells in non-severe SARS-CoV-2 infection. MiXCR, run by TCRdb on the 5' RACE reads, gives a single entry per CDR3 protein. The sample has 95,000 to 100,000 distinct CDR3 sequences, about 10% seen once; the top ten hold 4.5% to 5.5%. What was sequenced was whole blood. The receptors come from an adult who was a healthcare worker with PCR-confirmed SARS-CoV-2 infection or an uninfected control (not recorded which).

This clonotype was detected a few times. The CDR3 sequence is CASSPQDTKNIQYF. The CDR3 DNA is TGTGCCAGCAGCCCGCAGGATACCAAAAACATTCAGTACTTC. This chain uses TRBV12-3 or TRBV12-4 with TRBJ2-4, with D uncertain. The CDR3 sequence is 14 residues long. V was pared by 6 bases and J by 2 bases, with 11 bases between.

This clonotype showed up many times. The genes are TRBV5-1 and TRBJ1-6; D gene ambiguous. This CDR3 contains 14 residues. Between the trimmed V and J ends, which lost 4 bases and 7 bases, there was a span of 12 bases. Germline V gene sequence: CDR1 SGHRS, CDR2 YFSETQ. Written as DNA, the CDR3 is TGCGCCAGCAGCCTCAGGACGGAAAATTCACCCCTCCACTTT. As protein: CASSLRTENSPLHF.

The chain uses TRBV7-9 and TRBJ1-1, with TRBD1 matching over 8 bases. Germline V gene sequence: CDR1 SEHNR, CDR2 FQNEAQ (reference sequence). V dropped 5 bases and J dropped 7; count of bases not matched to a gene: 18. The CDR3 spans 17 residues. CDR3 in amino acids: CASSLGPDQGASGEAFF. CDR3 bases: TGTGCCAGCAGCCTCGGCCCGGACCAGGGGGCGTCTGGTGAAGCTTTCTTT.

This clonotype occurred many times. The J gene is TRBJ2-7, the V gene TRBV28, with a tentative D call TRBD2 (5 bases). Germline V gene sequence: CDR1 MDHEN, CDR2 SYDVKM. This CDR3 is 12 amino acids long. The V gene lost 8 bases and the J gene lost 3 bases, with 11 bases spanning the gap. In DNA form, the CDR3 reads TGTGCCAGCTCAAGCCGGGACTACGAGCAGTACTTC. This translates into CASSSRDYEQYF. Drawing the rest from reference TRBV28 and TRBJ2-7, the complete variable domain is DVKVTQSSRYLVKRTGEKVFLECVQDMDHENMFWYRQDPGLGLRLIYFSYDVKMKEKGDIPEGYSVSREKKERFSLILESASTNQTSMYLCASSSRDYEQYFGPGTRLTVT.

This clonotype was found a few times. The V gene is TRBV18, the J gene TRBJ1-1, with D possibly being TRBD1 (6 bases). Germline CDR1 KGHSH, CDR2 LQKENI. V was trimmed by 2 bases and J by 1 base, leaving 11 bases between them. This CDR3 has 15 residues. The CDR3 protein is CASSPWDTSNTEAFF. DNA for the CDR3: TGTGCCAGCTCACCATGGGACACATCGAACACTGAAGCTTTCTTT.

The rearrangement uses TRBV6-8 and TRBJ1-2; D is uncertain. This CDR3 contains 15 residues. Trimming removed 8 bases at V and 0 bases at J, with 16 bases between. In germline, CDR1 is MNHGY, CDR2 SAAAGT. This CDR3 reads CASPLNRATNYGYTF. The CDR3 bases are TGTGCCAGCCCACTAAACAGAGCCACTAACTATGGCTACACCTTC.

V usage is TRBV20-1 and J usage is TRBJ2-5; no definite D call. This CDR3 contains 14 residues. Germline V CDR1 and CDR2: DFQATT, SNEGSKA (reference sequence). Trimming shortened V by 1 base and J by 1 base, and 10 bases separated the two germline ends. The CDR3 sequence: CSARVGRFQETQYF. CDR3 DNA sequence: TGCAGTGCTAGAGTTGGACGGTTCCAAGAGACCCAGTACTTC.

This clonotype was seen many times. The chain uses TRBV12-3 or TRBV12-4 and TRBJ2-4, with 9 bases matching TRBD1. The CDR3 totals 14 residues. Unmatched junction bases numbered 6, after V lost 6 bases and J lost 6 bases. CDR3 DNA sequence: TGTGCCAGCAGGGACAGGGGCGCAGGAAACATTCAGTACTTC. This encodes CASRDRGAGNIQYF.

This clonotype was recorded a few times. The V call is TRBV29-1, the J call TRBJ2-4; D is ambiguous. There are 13 residues in the CDR3. CDR1 and CDR2 (germline): SQVTM, ANQGSEA. V lost 6 bases and J lost 5, with 14 bases in between. The DNA of the CDR3 is TGCAGCGTAAACCCGGGCGCGGAAAACATTCAGTACTTC. Its protein product is CSVNPGAENIQYF.

This clonotype was counted many times. The chain joins TRBV29-1 to TRBJ2-3, with a possible D match to TRBD2 (6 bases). The CDR3 is 14 amino acids. Looked up from germline, CDR1 is SQVTM and CDR2 is ANQGSEA. V was cut by 3 bases and J by 2 bases, with 12 bases left in between. The CDR3 loop is CSVEGTRSTDTQYF. Here the CDR3 DNA reads TGCAGCGTTGAGGGGACTCGCTCCACAGATACGCAGTATTTT.

This sequence joins TRBV5-1 and TRBJ2-7; D gene ambiguous. This CDR3 has 12 residues. V lost 3 bases and J 0 bases, leaving 4 bases between the germline ends. Germline loops: CDR1 SGHRS, CDR2 YFSETQ. The CDR3 DNA reads TGCGCCAGCAGCTCCTACTCCTACGAGCAGTACTTC. Translated, it gives CASSSYSYEQYF.

The table lists this clonotype with a few counts. The rearrangement uses TRBV4-1 and TRBJ2-5; 8 nucleotides agree with TRBD1. Germline-derived CDR1 and CDR2 are MGHRA and YSYEKL. The CDR3 loop spans 16 amino acids. Unmatched junction bases numbered 7, after V lost 3 bases and J lost 1 base. The CDR3 coding sequence is TGCGCCAGCAGCCACCGACGGCAGGGGGCCCAAGAGACCCAGTACTTC. Translating it yields CASSHRRQGAQETQYF.

The CDR3 nucleotides read TGTGCCAGCACCTTCAGTAGGACTGAAGCTTTCTTT. This encodes CASTFSRTEAFF. V gene TRBV12-3 or TRBV12-4 combines with J gene TRBJ1-1, with no clear D. This CDR3 contains 12 residues. V lost 7 bases, J lost 5 bases, and 11 bases lay in between.

This clonotype was seen ten or more times. This CDR3 reads CSARLGVYEQYF. In DNA form, the CDR3 reads TGCAGTGCTAGATTAGGTGTTTACGAGCAGTACTTC. The V gene is TRBV20-1, the J gene TRBJ2-7; D is uncertain. Germline V gene lookup returns CDR1 DFQATT and CDR2 SNEGSKA (reference sequence). The CDR3 consists of 12 residues. V gave up 2 bases and J gave up 4 bases, with 9 bases separating them.

The table lists this clonotype with a few counts. The gene calls are TRBV5-6 and TRBJ1-2; TRBD1 matches at 8 bases. CDR1 and CDR2 (germline): SGHDT, YYEEEE. The CDR3 totals 13 residues. Trimming took 5 bases from V and 4 from J; bases not matched to a gene: 4. DNA for the CDR3: TGTGCCAGCAGTCCAGGGGGCGGCTATGGCTACACCTTC. It yields the protein CASSPGGGYGYTF.

This clonotype was observed at least ten times. The chain's CDR3 is CASSPTRGPDEKLFF. The CDR3 coding sequence is TGTGCCAGCTCTCCAACCAGGGGGCCTGATGAAAAACTGTTTTTT. This chain connects TRBV18 to TRBJ1-4; 8 bases are shared with TRBD1. CDR1 and CDR2 (germline): KGHSH, LQKENI. This CDR3 spans 15 amino acids. Germline trimming cut 6 bases from V and 6 bases from J; bases unmatched to any gene: 9.

This clonotype was counted at least ten times. The gene calls are TRBV5-6 and TRBJ2-7; tentative D call: TRBD1 (7 bases). V dropped 4 bases and J dropped 0 bases, with 20 bases sitting between them. CDR3 length: 17 residues. Germline lookup yields CDR1 SGHDT and CDR2 YYEEEE. Written as DNA, the CDR3 is TGTGCCAGCAGCATTAGCGGACAGGAGTTACCCTCCTACGAGCAGTACTTC. Translated: CASSISGQELPSYEQYF.

V usage is TRBV5-4 and J usage is TRBJ2-3; 13 nucleotides match TRBD2. Trimming removed 4 bases from V and 0 bases from J; junction bases left unmatched: 8. From germline, CDR1 is SGHNT and CDR2 YYREEE (reference sequence). This CDR3 contains 18 residues. In nucleotides, the CDR3 is TGTGCCAGCAGCCACGGACTAGCGGGGGTCTCAAGCACAGATACGCAGTATTTT. Amino acids: CASSHGLAGVSSTDTQYF.

This clonotype was seen a few times. The V call is TRBV2, the J call TRBJ1-1; D is unresolved. Germline CDR1 reads SNHLY; CDR2 reads FYNNEI. This CDR3 spans 13 amino acids. With 1 base removed from V and 3 bases from J, the gap between germline ends came to 6 bases. For the CDR3, the DNA is TGTGCCAGCAGTGAAGAGGGCGACACTGAAGCTTTCTTT. This translates into CASSEEGDTEAFF. Full variable domain (rest looked up from reference TRBV2 and TRBJ1-1): EPEVTQTPSHQVTQMGQEVILRCVPISNHLYFYWYRQILGQKVEFLVSFYNNEISEKSEIFDDQFSVERPDGSNFTLKIRSTKLEDSAMYFCASSEEGDTEAFFGQGTRLTVV.